This is a list of T cell receptor beta chains from one sample in a study of technical replicates of blood from a few donors. The protocol was immunoSEQ multiplex PCR, while the TCRdb copy is restricted to in-frame clones and leaves out a portion. The sample shows tens of thousands of clones, 85% to 95% of them seen only once. Sequences were obtained from T cells isolated from PBMCs. The receptors stem from a human donor in good health. CDR3s include the opening cysteine and the closing phenylalanine or tryptophan. The order of the fields is J gene, D gene, V gene, CDR3 protein. The D gene is left open where the match is weak.

TRBJ1-3 . TRBV7-3 CASSPDSSGNTIYF
TRBJ2-3 TRBD2 TRBV2 CASSDIAGGRTDTQYF
TRBJ1-1 . TRBV19 CASSGTNTEAFF
TRBJ2-7 TRBD1 TRBV27 CASTMSTKPGQQLSYEQYF
TRBJ2-6 . TRBV4-1 CASSQAQGFSGANVLTF
TRBJ2-1 TRBD1 TRBV9 CASSAGTGTGYNEQFF
TRBJ2-7 . TRBV27 CASSLSEGPLNQYF
TRBJ2-2 TRBD2 TRBV10-2 CASSETILAENTGELFF
TRBJ1-5 TRBD1 TRBV7-6 CASSLVWRADRPSNQPQHF
TRBJ1-2 TRBD1 TRBV30 CAWRIRTGGGYGYTF
TRBJ2-1 TRBD1 TRBV19 CASSPGTAYNEQFF
TRBJ2-7 TRBD2 TRBV27 CASSAGGRFSEQYF
TRBJ1-1 TRBD1 TRBV6-5 CASSYGQGARTEAFF